This T cell receptor (beta chain) was obtained from a study of cytomegalovirus exposure and HLA in healthy donors. V lost 5 bases, J lost 2 bases, and 16 bases lay in between. CDR1 is SEHNR and CDR2 is FQNEAQ in the germline V gene (reference sequence). The CDR3 has 15 amino acids. This clone was seen a few times. Use of 60 Vbeta and 13 Jbeta primers characterized the PCR. Data came from immunoSEQ multiplex PCR; TCRdb stores just in-frame clones and leaves some out. Among approximately 130,000 clones listed, 60% to 85% were seen once. Sequencing used PBMCs. The chain links TRBV7-9 to TRBJ2-7, with a possible D match to TRBD2 (6 bases). This TCR was sampled from a man aged 25-40 years in good health and CMV-seronegative. The CDR3 sequence: CASSPGRGKTYEQYF. The CDR3 nucleotides are TGTGCCAGCAGCCCCGGGCGGGGTAAGACCTACGAGCAGTACTTC.